This is a list of T cell receptor beta chains from one sample in a study of shared clonotypes between healthy human individuals. Produced via immunoSEQ multiplex PCR; TCRdb's table is partial and in-frame only. The table records roughly 2 million clones, approximately 95% of them present only once. The specimen was naive CD4+ T cells sorted from blood. The source is a man between 18 and 35 years old in good health. The CDR3 runs from the conserved cysteine through the conserved F or W. Each record gives: V gene, J gene, D gene, clone size, CDR3 protein, CDR3 DNA. The D gene is left open where the match is weak. Clone sizes are given selectively: once, few, many, or a class where the clone is expanded.

TRBV5-1	TRBJ2-2	-	-	CASTRGGNTGELFF	TGCGCCAGCACCCGAGGAGGGAACACCGGGGAGCTGTTTTTT
TRBV30	TRBJ1-2	-	-	CAWSVLRPYGYTF	TGTGCCTGGAGTGTACTGAGGCCTTATGGCTACACCTTC
TRBV7-9	TRBJ1-4	-	-	CASSLVRQGQVNEKLFF	TGTGCCAGCAGCTTAGTCCGGCAGGGGCAGGTTAATGAAAAACTGTTTTTT
TRBV10-3	TRBJ2-1	TRBD2	-	CAISEGLAGNEQFF	TGTGCCATCAGTGAAGGGCTAGCGGGTAATGAGCAGTTCTTC
TRBV28	TRBJ2-3	-	-	CASSLGEKYTQYF	TGTGCCAGCAGTTTGGGTGAAAAGTATACGCAGTATTTT
TRBV6-6	TRBJ2-1	TRBD2	-	CASSLTSGSFNEQFF	TGTGCCAGCAGCCTCACTAGCGGGAGTTTCAATGAGCAGTTCTTC
TRBV7-2	TRBJ2-7	-	-	CASSLLLGVTRYEQYF	TGTGCCAGCAGCTTACTCCTCGGGGTAACGCGCTACGAGCAGTACTTC
TRBV7-8	TRBJ1-6	TRBD1	-	CASSEQGEKSPLHF	TGTGCCAGCAGCGAACAGGGGGAGAAGTCACCCCTCCACTTT
TRBV14	TRBJ2-7	-	-	CASSQDRDLENMHF	TGTGCCAGCAGCCAAGATCGGGACCTAGAGAATATGCACTTC
TRBV30	TRBJ2-3	-	-	CAWVRDSYSTDTQYF	TGTGCCTGGGTTCGGGACTCCTATTCCACAGATACGCAGTATTTT
TRBV25-1	TRBJ2-5	TRBD1	-	CASSESRDRQETQYF	TGTGCCAGCAGTGAATCCCGGGACAGACAAGAGACCCAGTACTTC
TRBV19	TRBJ2-5	-	-	CASSTVLKETQYF	TGTGCCAGTAGTACTGTTTTAAAAGAGACCCAGTACTTC
TRBV7-3	TRBJ2-3	TRBD1	-	CASSLMGQSTDTQYF	TGTGCCAGCAGCTTAATGGGACAGAGCACAGATACGCAGTATTTT
TRBV6-5	TRBJ2-5	-	-	CASSRSDQETQYF	TGTGCCAGCAGTCGTTCAGACCAAGAGACCCAGTACTTC
TRBV19	TRBJ1-2	-	-	CASRYRSAEGGYGYTF	TGTGCCAGTAGATATAGGTCGGCAGAAGGGGGCTATGGCTACACCTTC
TRBV29-1	TRBJ2-2	TRBD2	-	CSVESPSGTNTGELFF	TGCAGCGTTGAGTCGCCTAGCGGTACGAACACCGGGGAGCTGTTTTTT
TRBV30	TRBJ2-7	-	-	CAWSLMGEQYF	TGTGCCTGGAGTTTAATGGGCGAGCAGTACTTC
TRBV2	TRBJ1-5	-	-	CASSEAGAQQPQHF	TGTGCCAGCAGTGAAGCGGGGGCACAACAGCCCCAGCATTTT
TRBV11-2	TRBJ2-5	-	-	CASSRGTAQETQYF	TGTGCCAGCAGCCGGGGGACAGCTCAAGAGACCCAGTACTTC
TRBV18	TRBJ1-1	-	-	CASSPGGVNTEAFF	TGTGCCAGCTCACCGGGGGGGGTCAACACTGAAGCTTTCTTT
TRBV7-7	TRBJ2-2	-	-	CATKTGGDTGELFF	TGTGCAACTAAGACAGGAGGGGACACCGGGGAGCTGTTTTTT
TRBV9	TRBJ1-2	-	-	CASSGTSYGYTF	TGTGCCAGCAGCGGGACTTCCTATGGCTACACCTTC
TRBV5-1	TRBJ2-5	-	-	CASSLLAGLETQYF	TGCGCCAGCAGCTTGTTGGCGGGGTTAGAGACCCAGTACTTC
TRBV7-2	TRBJ2-1	-	-	CASSFLWGGEQFF	-
TRBV6-1	TRBJ2-1	TRBD2	-	CASSEIAGRSYNEQFF	TGTGCCAGCAGCGAAATAGCGGGGCGCTCCTACAATGAGCAGTTCTTC
TRBV6-6	TRBJ2-1	TRBD1	-	CASSPSGQVGREQFF	TGTGCCAGCAGTCCCTCAGGACAGGTTGGTCGTGAGCAGTTCTTC
TRBV7-9	TRBJ1-4	TRBD1	-	CASSLSYRGTNEKLFF	TGTGCCAGCAGCCTTTCGTACAGGGGAACTAATGAAAAACTGTTTTTT
TRBV19	TRBJ1-1	-	-	CASSQPGSLAFF	TGTGCCAGTAGCCAACCAGGGTCCCTCGCTTTCTTT
TRBV19	TRBJ1-5	TRBD1	-	CASSGTGKRISNQPQHF	TGTGCCAGTAGTGGGACAGGGAAAAGGATAAGCAATCAGCCCCAGCATTTT
TRBV25-1	TRBJ2-2	-	-	CASSLGNTGELFF	TGTGCCAGCAGTTTAGGGAACACCGGGGAGCTGTTTTTT
TRBV9	TRBJ2-7	-	-	CASSVGGYSYEQYF	TGTGCCAGCAGCGTAGGGGGATACTCCTACGAGCAGTACTTC
TRBV5-1	TRBJ2-1	-	once	CASSLAEKVNEQFF	TGCGCCAGCAGCTTGGCAGAAAAGGTGAATGAGCAGTTCTTC
TRBV10-1	TRBJ2-7	TRBD1	-	CASSRDRDHEQYF	TGCGCCAGCAGCCGGGACAGGGACCACGAGCAGTACTTC
TRBV13	TRBJ1-1	-	-	CASSPLLAVLNTEAFF	TGTGCCAGCAGCCCGTTGCTAGCGGTTTTGAACACTGAAGCTTTCTTT
TRBV7-2	TRBJ2-2	-	-	CASSLNGGANTGELFF	TGTGCCAGCAGCTTAAACGGCGGGGCGAACACCGGGGAGCTGTTTTTT
TRBV6-5	TRBJ1-6	-	-	CASSYSDRNNSPLHF	TGTGCCAGCAGTTACTCGGACAGAAATAATTCACCCCTCCACTTT
TRBV10-1	TRBJ2-7	TRBD2	-	CASSALAGRYEQYF	TGCGCCAGCAGTGCCCTAGCGGGACGCTACGAGCAGTACTTC
TRBV7-9	TRBJ1-1	-	-	CASSRGQTSNTEAFF	TGTGCCAGCAGCCGCGGACAGACTTCGAACACTGAAGCTTTCTTT
TRBV5-4	TRBJ2-1	-	-	CASSQPDGPYYNEQFF	TGTGCCAGCAGCCAGCCCGACGGGCCTTACTACAATGAGCAGTTCTTC
TRBV6-5	TRBJ2-1	-	once	CASSYQAGSYNEQFF	TGTGCCAGCAGTTACCAAGCGGGCTCCTACAATGAGCAGTTCTTC
TRBV5-1	TRBJ1-1	-	-	CASSLRQQNTEAFF	TGCGCCAGCAGCTTGCGGCAGCAGAACACTGAAGCTTTCTTT
TRBV27	TRBJ1-5	-	-	CASREYSNQPQHF	TGTGCCAGCAGGGAATATAGCAATCAGCCCCAGCATTTT
TRBV5-1	TRBJ2-2	TRBD1	-	CASSPIPPGQGSTGELFF	TGCGCCAGCAGCCCGATCCCTCCGGGACAGGGAAGTACCGGGGAGCTGTTTTTT
TRBV27	TRBJ2-5	-	-	CASSLRPQETQYF	TGTGCCAGCAGTTTAAGGCCGCAAGAGACCCAGTACTTC
TRBV7-2	TRBJ1-6	-	-	CASSLGGSWLNSPLHF	TGTGCCAGCAGCTTAGGGGGCAGTTGGCTAAATTCACCCCTCCACTTT
TRBV30	TRBJ2-7	TRBD1	-	CAWNVQGPTYEQYF	TGTGCCTGGAACGTACAGGGGCCTACCTACGAGCAGTACTTC
TRBV30	TRBJ1-6	TRBD1	-	CAWTVDRVTGSYNSPLHF	TGTGCCTGGACCGTGGACAGGGTCACGGGGTCCTATAATTCACCCCTCCACTTT
TRBV28	TRBJ1-4	-	-	CASRNPGRINEKLFF	TGTGCCAGCCGAAATCCGGGACGGATTAATGAAAAACTGTTTTTT
TRBV29-1	TRBJ2-2	-	-	CSVKGGAPGELFF	TGCAGCGTTAAAGGCGGGGCCCCGGGGGAGCTGTTTTTT
TRBV5-4	TRBJ1-6	TRBD1	-	CASSPRTGGSNSPLHF	TGTGCCAGCAGCCCTCGGACAGGGGGAAGTAATTCACCCCTCCACTTT
TRBV7-8	TRBJ1-2	-	-	CASSLTQGRDGYTF	TGTGCCAGCAGCTTAACCCAGGGACGGGATGGCTACACCTTC